The present entry profiles one T cell receptor (beta chain) with its context. Its antigen is unidentified. This sample stems from a study of CD8+ T cells in alopecia areata. Study-level information: Treated patients were given oral tofacitinib, which was dosed at 5 to 10 mg twice daily. Broader study findings: Normal-skin resident alphabeta T cells also appear among scalp sample sequences. The treated group had a single nonresponder, limiting CD8+ expansion-response conclusions. Especially in alopecia totalis/universalis, lesional scalp showed greater clonality than normal scalp did.

Reverse transcribed after extraction, RNA yielded cDNA as the sequencing template. Sequenced by immunoSEQ multiplex PCR; TCRdb stores in-frame clones only, minus some. Of some 200,000 clones in the sample, about 60% were seen once. Treatment in this sample: oral pan-JAK inhibitor, 5-10 mg twice daily. V lost 5 bases and J lost 4, with 9 bases in between. The CDR3 covers 13 residues. Looked up from germline, CDR1 is SEHNR and CDR2 is FQNEAQ (reference sequence). This TCR came from a human donor with alopecia areata. The V gene is TRBV7-9, the J gene TRBJ2-1; perhaps TRBD1 as D (6 bases). The input for sequencing was CD8+ T cells sorted from blood, taken at week 24, from a patient treated with tofacitinib. In nucleotides, the CDR3 is TGTGCCAGCAGCGAAACAGGGTACAATGAGCAGTTCTTC. It translates to CASSETGYNEQFF.